These T cell receptor beta chains were read from a single sample in a study of blood T cell repertoires in COVID-19. Assay used: immunoSEQ multiplex PCR; TCRdb lists only in-frame clones, some missing. The sample records about 300,000 clones, roughly nine tenths being singletons. The sequencing input was peripheral blood. These receptors were obtained from a woman aged 25-40 years with COVID-19, enrolled during active disease. CDR3s include the opening cysteine and the closing phenylalanine or tryptophan. The D gene is left open where the match is weak. Clone size is given for some rows only: seen once, a few or many times, or a class if the clone is expanded.

TRBV19	TRBJ1-5	-	-	CATKGGNQPQHF	TGTGCCACAAAGGGGGGCAATCAGCCCCAGCATTTT
TRBV2	TRBJ1-1	-	-	CASSVEAANTEAFF	TGTGCCAGCAGTGTTGAGGCCGCGAACACTGAAGCTTTCTTT
TRBV28	TRBJ2-2	TRBD1	-	CASSPRGLKNTGELFF	TGTGCCAGCAGTCCCAGGGGGCTGAAGAACACCGGGGAGCTGTTTTTT
TRBV13	TRBJ1-1	TRBD1	-	CASSSTQGWNTEAFF	TGTGCCAGCAGCTCCACACAGGGGTGGAACACTGAAGCTTTCTTT
TRBV9	TRBJ2-1	TRBD2	-	CASSLEGLVGYEQFF	TGTGCCAGCAGCTTAGAAGGACTAGTTGGGTATGAGCAGTTCTTC
TRBV6-5	TRBJ1-4	TRBD1	-	CASSYSIRGQEKLFF	TGTGCCAGCAGTTACTCGATCAGGGGGCAAGAAAAACTGTTTTTT
TRBV2	TRBJ2-5	TRBD1	-	CASTPGQGLGQETQYF	TGTGCCAGCACCCCGGGACAGGGGTTAGGCCAAGAGACCCAGTACTTC
TRBV7-9	TRBJ1-1	-	-	CASSLNPLNTEAFF	TGTGCCAGCAGCCTGAACCCACTTAACACTGAAGCTTTCTTT
TRBV19	TRBJ1-5	-	-	CASKSGNQPQHF	TGTGCCAGTAAATCAGGCAATCAGCCCCAGCATTTT
TRBV6-5	TRBJ2-1	-	-	CASSHRREQFF	TGTGCCAGCAGTCATAGGAGGGAGCAGTTCTTC
TRBV5-1	TRBJ1-6	-	once	CASSLGQNSPLHF	TGCGCCAGCAGCTTGGGTCAGAATTCACCCCTCCACTTT
TRBV7-8	TRBJ1-5	TRBD1	few	CASSYRQGLMGNQPQHF	TGTGCCAGCAGCTACCGACAGGGCCTCATGGGCAATCAGCCCCAGCATTTT
TRBV27	TRBJ2-1	-	-	CASSQSTGRNEQFF	TGTGCCAGCAGTCAAAGTACAGGTCGCAATGAGCAGTTCTTC
TRBV27	TRBJ1-1	-	-	CASSPNRANTEAFF	TGTGCCAGCAGTCCGAACAGGGCGAACACTGAAGCTTTCTTT
TRBV29-1	TRBJ2-3	TRBD1	-	CSGETGWSDTQYF	TGCAGCGGTGAGACAGGGTGGTCAGATACGCAGTATTTT
TRBV5-8	TRBJ2-5	-	-	CASSFSFGELETQYF	TGTGCCAGCAGCTTCAGTTTCGGGGAGTTAGAGACCCAGTACTTC
TRBV2	TRBJ1-4	TRBD1	-	CASSEAGQGEKLFF	TGTGCCAGCAGTGAAGCCGGACAGGGCGAAAAACTGTTTTTT
TRBV28	TRBJ1-6	TRBD1	-	CASSPGTAESSPLHF	TGTGCCAGCAGCCCTGGGACAGCCGAGTCTTCACCCCTCCACTTT
TRBV13	TRBJ1-6	TRBD1	-	CASSGTASNSPLHF	TGTGCCAGCAGCGGGACAGCCAGTAATTCACCCCTCCACTTT
TRBV24-1	TRBJ2-3	TRBD1	-	CATSDHPGTGLTDTQYF	TGTGCCACCAGTGACCATCCCGGGACAGGACTCACAGATACGCAGTATTTT
TRBV6-2/TRBV6-3	TRBJ1-5	-	few	CASSYPGTPYSNQPQHF	TGTGCCAGCAGTTACCCCGGGACACCATATAGCAATCAGCCCCAGCATTTT
TRBV9	TRBJ1-5	TRBD1	-	CASSVGGQGQPQHF	TGTGCCAGCAGCGTAGGGGGACAGGGACAGCCCCAGCATTTT
TRBV19	TRBJ2-3	TRBD2	-	CASSIGGGEDTQYF	TGTGCCAGTAGTATTGGCGGGGGGGAAGATACGCAGTATTTT
TRBV6-1	TRBJ2-1	TRBD2	-	CASSEGAGRGYNEQFF	TGTGCCAGCAGTGAAGGGGCGGGGAGGGGATACAATGAGCAGTTCTTC
TRBV30	TRBJ2-3	TRBD2	-	CAWSRGPPTRLAGGRGTDTQYF	TGTGCCTGGAGTCGGGGACCGCCGACAAGACTAGCGGGGGGGCGAGGGACAGATACGCAGTATTTT
TRBV7-8	TRBJ2-5	-	-	CASSLGAGFETQYF	TGTGCCAGCAGCTTAGGAGCAGGGTTCGAGACCCAGTACTTC
TRBV23-1	TRBJ2-5	TRBD2	-	CASSGVGGASETQYF	TGCGCCAGCAGTGGGGTCGGGGGGGCATCAGAGACCCAGTACTTC
TRBV4-3	TRBJ1-1	-	-	CASSQDLRYGNTEAFF	TGCGCCAGCAGCCAAGATTTACGGTACGGGAACACTGAAGCTTTCTTT
TRBV15	TRBJ1-4	TRBD1	-	CATSRDRAQGRTPNEKLFF	TGTGCCACCAGCAGAGATAGGGCACAGGGGCGGACTCCTAATGAAAAACTGTTTTTT
TRBV30	TRBJ1-1	-	-	CAWSVYIEAFF	TGTGCCTGGAGTGTATACATTGAAGCTTTCTTT
TRBV9	TRBJ1-2	-	-	CASSLSGGGYTF	TGTGCCAGCAGCCTAAGCGGGGGGGGCTACACCTTC
TRBV11-3	TRBJ2-1	-	-	CASSFPGFNEQFF	TGTGCCAGCAGCTTCCCAGGGTTCAATGAGCAGTTCTTC
TRBV2	TRBJ2-1	TRBD2	once	CASSSASGGIRNEQFF	TGTGCCTCCAGCTCGGCTAGCGGGGGAATAAGGAATGAGCAGTTCTTC
TRBV6-4	TRBJ1-5	TRBD1	-	CASPDRVSNQPQHF	TGTGCCAGCCCGGACAGGGTAAGCAATCAGCCCCAGCATTTT
TRBV5-1	TRBJ2-3	-	-	CASSLVGSGRTDTQYF	TGCGCCAGCAGCTTGGTGGGGTCAGGGCGAACAGATACGCAGTATTTT
TRBV6-5	TRBJ2-7	-	-	CASSIGNSIGAEQYF	TGTGCCAGCAGTATAGGTAACAGCATCGGCGCTGAGCAGTACTTC
TRBV2	TRBJ2-6	-	-	CASSLQGTGANVLTF	TGTGCCAGCAGTCTCCAGGGGACCGGGGCCAACGTCCTGACTTTC
TRBV2	TRBJ2-2	-	-	CASSESSGWNGELFF	TGTGCCAGCAGTGAATCGTCAGGGTGGAACGGGGAGCTGTTTTTT
TRBV27	TRBJ1-6	-	-	CASSFKSNSPLHF	TGTGCCAGCAGTTTTAAGAGTAATTCACCCCTCCACTTT
TRBV19	TRBJ1-1	-	-	CASSWTPNTEAFF	TGTGCCAGTAGTTGGACACCTAACACTGAAGCTTTCTTT
TRBV2	TRBJ1-6	-	few	CASSGDTHTIGNSPLHF	TGTGCCAGCAGTGGGGACACACACACGATCGGAAATTCACCCCTCCACTTT
TRBV5-1	TRBJ2-7	-	-	CASSLGGTYEQYF	TGCGCCAGCAGCTTGGGAGGGACTTACGAGCAGTACTTC